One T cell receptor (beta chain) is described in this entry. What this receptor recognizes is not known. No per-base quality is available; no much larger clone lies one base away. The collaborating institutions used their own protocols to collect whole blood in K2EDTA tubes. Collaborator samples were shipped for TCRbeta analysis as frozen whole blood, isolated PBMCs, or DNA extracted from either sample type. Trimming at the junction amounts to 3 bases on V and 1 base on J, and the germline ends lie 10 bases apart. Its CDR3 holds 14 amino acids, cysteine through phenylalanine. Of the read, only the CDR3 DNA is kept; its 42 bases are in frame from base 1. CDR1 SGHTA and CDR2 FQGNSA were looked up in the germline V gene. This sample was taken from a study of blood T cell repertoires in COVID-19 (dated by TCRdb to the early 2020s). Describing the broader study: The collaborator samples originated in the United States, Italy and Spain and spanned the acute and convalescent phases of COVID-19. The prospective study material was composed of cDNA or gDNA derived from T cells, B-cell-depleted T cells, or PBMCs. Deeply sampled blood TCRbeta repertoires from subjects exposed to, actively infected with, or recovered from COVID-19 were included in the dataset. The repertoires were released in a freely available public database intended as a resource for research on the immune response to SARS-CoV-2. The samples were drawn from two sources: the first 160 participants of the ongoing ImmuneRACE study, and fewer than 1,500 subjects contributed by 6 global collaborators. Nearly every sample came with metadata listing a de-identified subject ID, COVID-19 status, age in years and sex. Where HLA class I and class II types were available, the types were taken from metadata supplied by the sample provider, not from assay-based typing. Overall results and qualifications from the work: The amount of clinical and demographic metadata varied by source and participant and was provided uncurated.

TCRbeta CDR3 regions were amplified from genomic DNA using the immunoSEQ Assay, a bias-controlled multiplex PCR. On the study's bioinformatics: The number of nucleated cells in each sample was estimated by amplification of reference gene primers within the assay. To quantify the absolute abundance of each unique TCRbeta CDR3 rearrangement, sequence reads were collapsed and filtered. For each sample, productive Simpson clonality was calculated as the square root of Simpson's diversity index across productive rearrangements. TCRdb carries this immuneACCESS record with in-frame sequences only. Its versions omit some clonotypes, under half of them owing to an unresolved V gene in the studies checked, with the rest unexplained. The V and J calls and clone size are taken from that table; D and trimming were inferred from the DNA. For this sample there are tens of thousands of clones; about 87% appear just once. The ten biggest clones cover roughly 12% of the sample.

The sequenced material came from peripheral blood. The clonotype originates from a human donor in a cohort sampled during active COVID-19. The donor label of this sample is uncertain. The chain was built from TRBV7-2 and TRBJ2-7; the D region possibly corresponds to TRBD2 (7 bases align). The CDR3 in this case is CASSLRGGSYEQYF. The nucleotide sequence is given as TGTGCCAGCAGCTTGAGGGGGGGATCCTACGAGCAGTACTTC. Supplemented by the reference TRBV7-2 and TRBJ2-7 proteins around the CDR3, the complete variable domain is GAGVSQSPSNKVTEKGKDVELRCDPISGHTALYWYRQSLGQGLEFLIYFQGNSAPDKSGLPSDRFSAERTGGSVSTLTIQRTQQEDSAVYLCASSLRGGSYEQYFGPGTRLTVT.